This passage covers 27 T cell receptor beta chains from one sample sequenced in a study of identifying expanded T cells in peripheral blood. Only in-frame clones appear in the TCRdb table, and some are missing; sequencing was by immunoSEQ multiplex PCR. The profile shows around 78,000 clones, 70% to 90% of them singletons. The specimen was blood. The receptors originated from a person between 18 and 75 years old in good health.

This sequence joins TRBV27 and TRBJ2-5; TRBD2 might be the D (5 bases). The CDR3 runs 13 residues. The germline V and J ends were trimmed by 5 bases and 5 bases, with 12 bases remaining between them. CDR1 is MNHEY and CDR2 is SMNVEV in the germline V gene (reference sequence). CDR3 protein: CASSPDTGETQYF. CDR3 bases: TGTGCCAGCAGTCCCGACACGGGGGAGACCCAGTACTTC.

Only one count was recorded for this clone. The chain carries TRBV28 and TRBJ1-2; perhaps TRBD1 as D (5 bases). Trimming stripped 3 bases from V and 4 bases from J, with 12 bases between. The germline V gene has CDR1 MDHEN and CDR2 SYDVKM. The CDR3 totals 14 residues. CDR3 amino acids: CASSFSGDPYGYTF. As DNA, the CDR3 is TGTGCCAGCAGTTTTAGTGGGGACCCCTATGGCTACACCTTC.

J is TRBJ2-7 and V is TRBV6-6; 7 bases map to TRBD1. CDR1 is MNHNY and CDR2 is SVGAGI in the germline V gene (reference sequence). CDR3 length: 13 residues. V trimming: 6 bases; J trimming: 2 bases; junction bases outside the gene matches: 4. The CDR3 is CASSLDRAYEQYF. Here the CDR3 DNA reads TGTGCCAGCAGCCTTGACAGGGCCTACGAGCAGTACTTC.

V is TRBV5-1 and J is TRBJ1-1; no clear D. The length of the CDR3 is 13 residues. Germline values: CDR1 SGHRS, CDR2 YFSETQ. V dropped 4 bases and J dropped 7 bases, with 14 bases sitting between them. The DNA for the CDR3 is TGCGCCAGCAGCCTTCAGATGGCGGGTGAAGCTTTCTTT. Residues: CASSLQMAGEAFF.

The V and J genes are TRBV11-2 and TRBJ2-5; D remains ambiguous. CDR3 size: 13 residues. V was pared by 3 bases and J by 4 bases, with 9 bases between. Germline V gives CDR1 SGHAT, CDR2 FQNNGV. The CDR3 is CASSLGTTETQYF. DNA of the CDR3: TGTGCCAGCAGCTTGGGAACGACAGAGACCCAGTACTTC.

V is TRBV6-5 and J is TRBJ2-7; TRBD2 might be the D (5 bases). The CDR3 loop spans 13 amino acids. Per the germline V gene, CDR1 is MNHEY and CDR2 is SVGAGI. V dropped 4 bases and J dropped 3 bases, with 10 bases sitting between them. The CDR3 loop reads CASSLGRDYEQYF. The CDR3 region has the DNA TGTGCCAGCAGTTTAGGTCGGGACTACGAGCAGTACTTC.

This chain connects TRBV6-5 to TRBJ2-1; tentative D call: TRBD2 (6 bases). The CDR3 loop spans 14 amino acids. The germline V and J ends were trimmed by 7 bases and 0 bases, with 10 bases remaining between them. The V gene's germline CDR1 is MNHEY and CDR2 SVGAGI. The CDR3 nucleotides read TGTGCCAGCAAGATCGGGAGCTCCTACAATGAGCAGTTCTTC. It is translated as CASKIGSSYNEQFF.

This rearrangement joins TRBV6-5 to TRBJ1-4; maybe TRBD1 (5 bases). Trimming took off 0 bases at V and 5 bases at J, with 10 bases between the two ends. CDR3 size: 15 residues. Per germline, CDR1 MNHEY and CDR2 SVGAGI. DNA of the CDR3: TGTGCCAGCAGTTACTCAGGGGCGACGAATGAAAAACTGTTTTTT. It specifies CASSYSGATNEKLFF.

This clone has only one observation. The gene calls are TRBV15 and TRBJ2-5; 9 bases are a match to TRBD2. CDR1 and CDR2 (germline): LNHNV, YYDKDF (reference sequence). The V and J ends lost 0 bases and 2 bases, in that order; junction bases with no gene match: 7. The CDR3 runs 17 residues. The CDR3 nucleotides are TGTGCCACCAGCAGAGAAGTAGCGGGAGCGTATCAAGAGACCCAGTACTTC. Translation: CATSREVAGAYQETQYF. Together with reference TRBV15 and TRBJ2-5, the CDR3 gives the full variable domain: DAMVIQNPRYQVTQFGKPVTLSCSQTLNHNVMYWYQQKSSQAPKLLFHYYDKDFNNEADTPDNFQSRRPNTSFCFLDIRSPGLGDTAMYLCATSREVAGAYQETQYFGPGTRLLVL.

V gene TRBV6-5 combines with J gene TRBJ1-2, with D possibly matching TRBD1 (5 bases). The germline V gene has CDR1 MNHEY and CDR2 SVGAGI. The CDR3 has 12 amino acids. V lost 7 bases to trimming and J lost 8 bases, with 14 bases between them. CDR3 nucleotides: TGTGCCAGCACCCAGGGTCTAGGGGGCTACACCTTC. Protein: CASTQGLGGYTF.

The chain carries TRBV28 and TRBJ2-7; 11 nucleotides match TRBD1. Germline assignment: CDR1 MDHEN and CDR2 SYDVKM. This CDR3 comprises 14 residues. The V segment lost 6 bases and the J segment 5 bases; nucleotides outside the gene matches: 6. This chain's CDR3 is CASSTGQGVDEQYF. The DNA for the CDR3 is TGTGCCAGCAGCACGGGACAGGGGGTCGACGAGCAGTACTTC.

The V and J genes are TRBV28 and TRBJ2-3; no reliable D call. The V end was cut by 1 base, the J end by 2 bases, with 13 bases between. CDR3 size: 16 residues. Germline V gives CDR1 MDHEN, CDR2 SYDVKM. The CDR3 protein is CASSLSLADPTDTQYF. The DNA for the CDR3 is TGTGCCAGCAGTTTATCCCTGGCAGACCCCACAGATACGCAGTATTTT.

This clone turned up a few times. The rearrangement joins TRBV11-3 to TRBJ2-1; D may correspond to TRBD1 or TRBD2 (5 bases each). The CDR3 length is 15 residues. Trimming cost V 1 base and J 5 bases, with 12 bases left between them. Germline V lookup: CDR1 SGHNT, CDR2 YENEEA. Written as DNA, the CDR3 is TGTGCCAGCAGCTTAGGGTCAGGGAGCCACAATGAGCAGTTCTTC. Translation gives CASSLGSGSHNEQFF. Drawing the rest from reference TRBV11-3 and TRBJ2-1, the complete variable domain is EAGVVQSPRYKIIEKKQPVAFWCNPISGHNTLYWYLQNLGQGPELLIRYENEEAVDDSQLPKDRFSAERLKGVDSTLKIQPAELGDSAVYLCASSLGSGSHNEQFFGPGTRLTVL.

The CDR3 bases are TGTGCCAGCAGCGTAGATTCGAGAGATGACTACACCTTC. It specifies CASSVDSRDDYTF. The chain links TRBV9 to TRBJ1-2, with D unclear. CDR1 SGDLS and CDR2 YYNGEE come from the germline V gene. The CDR3 runs 13 residues. V gave up 0 bases and J gave up 10 bases, with 13 bases separating them.

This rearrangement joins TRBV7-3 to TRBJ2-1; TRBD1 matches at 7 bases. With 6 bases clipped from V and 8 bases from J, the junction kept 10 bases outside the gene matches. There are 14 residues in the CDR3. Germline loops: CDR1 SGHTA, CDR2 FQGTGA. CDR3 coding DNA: TGTGCCAGCAGTAGGGCACAGGGGTCCCATGAGCAGTTCTTC. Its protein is CASSRAQGSHEQFF.

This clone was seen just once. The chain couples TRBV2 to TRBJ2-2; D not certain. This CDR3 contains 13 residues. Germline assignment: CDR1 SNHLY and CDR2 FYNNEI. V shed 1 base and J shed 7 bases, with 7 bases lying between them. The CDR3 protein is CASSEGSNGELFF. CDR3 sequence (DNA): TGTGCCAGCAGTGAAGGGTCCAACGGGGAGCTGTTTTTT.

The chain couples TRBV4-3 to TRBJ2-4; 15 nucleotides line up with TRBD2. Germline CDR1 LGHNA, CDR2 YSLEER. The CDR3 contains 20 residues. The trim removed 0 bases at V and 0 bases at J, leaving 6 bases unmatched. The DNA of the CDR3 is TGCGCCAGCAGCCAAGACGGGGGACTAGCGGGAGGACGAGCCAAAAACATTCAGTACTTC. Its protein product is CASSQDGGLAGGRAKNIQYF.

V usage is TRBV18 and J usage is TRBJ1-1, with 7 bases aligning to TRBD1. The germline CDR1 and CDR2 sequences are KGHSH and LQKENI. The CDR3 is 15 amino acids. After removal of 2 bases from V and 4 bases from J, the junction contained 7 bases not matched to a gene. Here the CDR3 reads CASSPGQGVGTEAFF. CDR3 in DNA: TGTGCCAGCTCACCAGGGCAGGGGGTAGGCACTGAAGCTTTCTTT.

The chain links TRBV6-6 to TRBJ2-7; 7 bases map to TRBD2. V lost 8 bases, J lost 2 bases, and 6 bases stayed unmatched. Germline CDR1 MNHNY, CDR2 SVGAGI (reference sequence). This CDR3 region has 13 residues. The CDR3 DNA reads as TGTGCCAGCGGGGCGGGAGTTCCCTACGAGCAGTACTTC. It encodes CASGAGVPYEQYF.

DNA for the CDR3: TGTGCCAGCAACAGACAGGGGGCCCGGGACGAGCAGTACTTC. This sequence encodes CASNRQGARDEQYF. This chain connects TRBV7-2 to TRBJ2-7, with 10 bases fitting TRBD1. Trimming removed 7 bases from V and 5 bases from J; junction bases left unmatched: 8. Germline CDR1 is SGHTA and CDR2 is FQGNSA. The CDR3 consists of 14 residues.

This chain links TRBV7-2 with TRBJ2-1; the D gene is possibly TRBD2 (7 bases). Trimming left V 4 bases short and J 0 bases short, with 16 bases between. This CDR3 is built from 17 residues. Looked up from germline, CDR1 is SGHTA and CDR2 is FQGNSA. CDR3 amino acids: CASSSRYGGRSYNEQFF. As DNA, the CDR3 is TGTGCCAGCAGCTCCAGGTACGGGGGGCGCTCCTACAATGAGCAGTTCTTC.

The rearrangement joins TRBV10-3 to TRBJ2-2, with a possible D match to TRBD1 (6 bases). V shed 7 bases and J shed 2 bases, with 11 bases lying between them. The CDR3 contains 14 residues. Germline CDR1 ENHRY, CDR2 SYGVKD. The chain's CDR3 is CAIIGTLNTGELFF. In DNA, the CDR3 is TGTGCCATCATCGGGACACTTAACACCGGGGAGCTGTTTTTT.

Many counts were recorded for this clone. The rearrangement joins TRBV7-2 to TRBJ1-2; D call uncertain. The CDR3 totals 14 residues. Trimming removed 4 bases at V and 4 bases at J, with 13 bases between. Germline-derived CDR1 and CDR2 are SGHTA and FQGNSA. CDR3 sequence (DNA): TGTGCCAGCAGCTCCCCAGATCTTAGCTATGGCTACACCTTC. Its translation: CASSSPDLSYGYTF.

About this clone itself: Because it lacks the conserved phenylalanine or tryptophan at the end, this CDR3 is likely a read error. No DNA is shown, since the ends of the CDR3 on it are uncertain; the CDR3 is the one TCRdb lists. CDR3 sequence reads: CATGTRGMMDSV. The chain couples TRBV13 to TRBJ2-4; the listed D gene, TRBD2, was not tested against the DNA. The CDR3 comprises 12 residues, both ends counted. Germline assignment: CDR1 PRHDT and CDR2 FYEKMQ (reference sequence).

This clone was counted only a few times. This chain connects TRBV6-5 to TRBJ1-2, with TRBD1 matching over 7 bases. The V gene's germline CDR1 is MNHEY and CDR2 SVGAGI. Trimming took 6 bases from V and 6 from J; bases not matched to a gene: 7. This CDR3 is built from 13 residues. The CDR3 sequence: CASSLTGRNGYTF. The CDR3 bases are TGTGCCAGCAGCTTGACAGGGAGGAATGGCTACACCTTC.

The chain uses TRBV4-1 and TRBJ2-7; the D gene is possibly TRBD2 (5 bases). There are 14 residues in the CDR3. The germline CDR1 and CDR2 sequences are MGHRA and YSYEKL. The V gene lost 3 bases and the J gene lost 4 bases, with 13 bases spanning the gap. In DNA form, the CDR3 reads TGCGCCAGCAGCCAGCTGACTACGGCGTACGAGCAGTACTTC. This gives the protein CASSQLTTAYEQYF.

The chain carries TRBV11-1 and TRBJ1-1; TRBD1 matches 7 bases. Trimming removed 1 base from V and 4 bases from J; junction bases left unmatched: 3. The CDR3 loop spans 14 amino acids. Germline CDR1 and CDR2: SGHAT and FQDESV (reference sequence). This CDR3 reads CASSLGGQLTEAFF. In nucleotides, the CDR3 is TGTGCCAGCAGCTTAGGGGGACAGCTCACTGAAGCTTTCTTT. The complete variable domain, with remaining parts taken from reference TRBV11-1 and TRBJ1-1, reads EAEVAQSPRYKITEKSQAVAFWCDPISGHATLYWYRQILGQGPELLVQFQDESVVDDSQLPKDRFSAERLKGVDSTLKIQPAELGDSAMYLCASSLGGQLTEAFFGQGTRLTVV.